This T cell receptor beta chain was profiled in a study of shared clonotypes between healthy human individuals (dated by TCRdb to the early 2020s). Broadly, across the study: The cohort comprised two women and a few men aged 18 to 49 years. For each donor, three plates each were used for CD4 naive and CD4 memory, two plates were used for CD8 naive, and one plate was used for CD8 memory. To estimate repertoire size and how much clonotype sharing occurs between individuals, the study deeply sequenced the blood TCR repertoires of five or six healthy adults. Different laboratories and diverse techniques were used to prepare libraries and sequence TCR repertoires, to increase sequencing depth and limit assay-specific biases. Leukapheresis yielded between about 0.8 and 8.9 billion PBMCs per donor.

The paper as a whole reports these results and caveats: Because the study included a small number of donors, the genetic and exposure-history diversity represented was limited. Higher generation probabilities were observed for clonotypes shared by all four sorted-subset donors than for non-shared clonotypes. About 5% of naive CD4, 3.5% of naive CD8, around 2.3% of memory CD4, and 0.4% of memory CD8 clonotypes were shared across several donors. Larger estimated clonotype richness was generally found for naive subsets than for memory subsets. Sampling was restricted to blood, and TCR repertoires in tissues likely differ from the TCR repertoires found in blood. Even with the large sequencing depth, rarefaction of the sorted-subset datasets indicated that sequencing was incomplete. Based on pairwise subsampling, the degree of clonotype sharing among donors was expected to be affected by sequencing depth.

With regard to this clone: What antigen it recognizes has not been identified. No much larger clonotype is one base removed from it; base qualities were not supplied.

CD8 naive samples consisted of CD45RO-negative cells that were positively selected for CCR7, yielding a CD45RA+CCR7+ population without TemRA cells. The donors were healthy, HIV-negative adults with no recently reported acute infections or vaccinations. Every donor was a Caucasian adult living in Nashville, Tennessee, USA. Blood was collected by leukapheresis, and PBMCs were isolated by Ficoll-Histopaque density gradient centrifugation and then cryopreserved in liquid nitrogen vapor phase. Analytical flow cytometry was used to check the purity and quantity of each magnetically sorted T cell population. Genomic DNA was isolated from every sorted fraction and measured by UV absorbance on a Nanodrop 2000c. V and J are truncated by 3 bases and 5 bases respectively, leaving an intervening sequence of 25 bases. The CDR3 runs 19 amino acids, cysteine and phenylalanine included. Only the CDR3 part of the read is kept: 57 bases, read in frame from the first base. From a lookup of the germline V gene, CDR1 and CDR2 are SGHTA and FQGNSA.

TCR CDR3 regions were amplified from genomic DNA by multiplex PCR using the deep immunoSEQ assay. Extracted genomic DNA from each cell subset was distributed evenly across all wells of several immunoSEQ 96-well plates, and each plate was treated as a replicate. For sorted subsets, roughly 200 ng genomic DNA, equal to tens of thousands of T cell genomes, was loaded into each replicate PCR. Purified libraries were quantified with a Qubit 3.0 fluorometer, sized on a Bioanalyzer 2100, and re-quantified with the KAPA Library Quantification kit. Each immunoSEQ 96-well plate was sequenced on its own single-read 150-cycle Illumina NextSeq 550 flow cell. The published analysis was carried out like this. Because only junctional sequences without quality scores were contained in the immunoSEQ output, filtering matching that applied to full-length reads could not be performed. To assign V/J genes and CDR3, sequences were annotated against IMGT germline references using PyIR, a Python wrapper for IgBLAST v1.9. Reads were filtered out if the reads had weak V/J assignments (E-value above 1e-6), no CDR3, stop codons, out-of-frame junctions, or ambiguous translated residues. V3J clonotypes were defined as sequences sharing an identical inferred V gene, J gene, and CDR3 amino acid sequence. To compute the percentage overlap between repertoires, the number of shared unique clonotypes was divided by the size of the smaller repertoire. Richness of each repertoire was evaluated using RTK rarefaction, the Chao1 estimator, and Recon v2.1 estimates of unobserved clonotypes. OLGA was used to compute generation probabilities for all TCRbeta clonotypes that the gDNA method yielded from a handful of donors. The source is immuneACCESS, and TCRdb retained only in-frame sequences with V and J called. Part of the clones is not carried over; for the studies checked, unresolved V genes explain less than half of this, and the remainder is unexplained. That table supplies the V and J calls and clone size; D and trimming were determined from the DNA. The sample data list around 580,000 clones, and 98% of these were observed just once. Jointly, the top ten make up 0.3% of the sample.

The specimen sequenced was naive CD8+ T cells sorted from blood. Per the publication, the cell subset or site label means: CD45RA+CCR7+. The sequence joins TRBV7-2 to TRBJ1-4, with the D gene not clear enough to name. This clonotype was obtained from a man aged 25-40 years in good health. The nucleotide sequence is TGTGCCAGCAGCTTTGGTCAATTTACTATGGACGGAATAAATGAAAAACTGTTTTTT. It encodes CASSFGQFTMDGINEKLFF.